This is a list of T cell receptor beta chains from one sample in a study of cytomegalovirus exposure and HLA in healthy donors. The table came from immunoSEQ multiplex PCR; TCRdb's copy has only in-frame clones and leaves some out. The table lists about 240,000 clones, 85% to 90% of them singletons. Sample: PBMCs. The receptors stem from a man in his late teens or twenties in good health and CMV-seronegative. Each CDR3 is given with its conserved first and last residue.

V gene: TRBV6-5
J gene: TRBJ1-6
CDR3 protein: CASSRGSPLHF

V gene: TRBV7-2
J gene: TRBJ2-6
CDR3 protein: CASSSNRGANVLTF

V gene: TRBV28
J gene: TRBJ2-3
CDR3 protein: CASSSSSGTGTDTQYF

V gene: TRBV18
J gene: TRBJ1-3
CDR3 protein: CASSPGSPGNTIYF

V gene: TRBV4-3
J gene: TRBJ2-7
CDR3 protein: CASSPGTGGTYSYEQYF

V gene: TRBV7-2
J gene: TRBJ1-2
CDR3 protein: CAGWRGGPIGYTF

V gene: TRBV4-3
J gene: TRBJ1-2
CDR3 protein: CASSQDRRVSGYTF

V gene: TRBV6-1
J gene: TRBJ2-6
CDR3 protein: CASSEKGARISGANVLTF

V gene: TRBV9
J gene: TRBJ1-4
CDR3 protein: CASTAGGARNEKLFF

V gene: TRBV28
J gene: TRBJ1-3
CDR3 protein: CASSLTGTSGNTIYF

V gene: TRBV10-3
J gene: TRBJ2-2
CDR3 protein: CATGGANTGELFF

V gene: TRBV18
J gene: TRBJ2-6
CDR3 protein: CASSPPTGGLSGANVLTF

V gene: TRBV7-9
J gene: TRBJ1-3
CDR3 protein: CASSFLYSGNTIYF

V gene: TRBV28
J gene: TRBJ1-2
CDR3 protein: CASRGQGAVTF

V gene: TRBV5-4
J gene: TRBJ2-5
CDR3 protein: CASSGTSQRETQYF

V gene: TRBV2
J gene: TRBJ1-6
CDR3 protein: CASSDLGNNSPLHF

V gene: TRBV5-4
J gene: TRBJ2-2
CDR3 protein: CASSLGVRGQTRSGELFF

V gene: TRBV5-1
J gene: TRBJ1-4
CDR3 protein: CASSGGTVNEKLFF

V gene: TRBV28
J gene: TRBJ2-7
CDR3 protein: CASQGGGESSEQYF

V gene: TRBV5-6
J gene: TRBJ2-1
CDR3 protein: CASIGQMGEQFF

V gene: TRBV6-1
J gene: TRBJ2-5
CDR3 protein: CASSQGLAVYQETQYF

V gene: TRBV14
J gene: TRBJ2-7
CDR3 protein: CASSTTGTVTYEQYF

V gene: TRBV27
J gene: TRBJ1-5
CDR3 protein: CASSSRVGQPQHF

V gene: TRBV9
J gene: TRBJ2-7
CDR3 protein: CASSPGTSLPYEQYF

V gene: TRBV11-2
J gene: TRBJ2-5
CDR3 protein: CASSLGGQSETQYF

V gene: TRBV2
J gene: TRBJ1-5
CDR3 protein: CASSQRAGRHNQPQHF

V gene: TRBV5-1
J gene: TRBJ2-7
CDR3 protein: CASRQGLAGVYEQYF

V gene: TRBV28
J gene: TRBJ1-5
CDR3 protein: CASSLMAKGDSNQPQHF

V gene: TRBV27
J gene: TRBJ2-7
CDR3 protein: CASSSTGQNYEQYF

V gene: TRBV27
J gene: TRBJ2-1
CDR3 protein: CASRQAGALTWEQFF

V gene: TRBV20-1
J gene: TRBJ2-7
CDR3 protein: CSATTGDEQYF

V gene: TRBV5-1
J gene: TRBJ2-7
CDR3 protein: CASSFGGTYEQYF

V gene: TRBV4-3
J gene: TRBJ1-1
CDR3 protein: CASGSGTVNTEAFF

V gene: TRBV4-3
J gene: TRBJ1-2
CDR3 protein: CASSPSWGEDGYTF

V gene: TRBV4-1
J gene: TRBJ2-7
CDR3 protein: CASSQGLAAAYEQYF

V gene: TRBV12-5
J gene: TRBJ1-1
CDR3 protein: CASGLAEGTFF

V gene: TRBV6-1
J gene: TRBJ1-3
CDR3 protein: CASSVGGTFSGNTIYF

V gene: TRBV4-1
J gene: TRBJ1-1
CDR3 protein: CASSQDQGNTEAFF

V gene: TRBV4-1
J gene: TRBJ2-3
CDR3 protein: CASSQDRTSGGRQYF

V gene: TRBV27
J gene: TRBJ1-1
CDR3 protein: CASSPYPGNTEAFF

V gene: TRBV10-2
J gene: TRBJ2-1
CDR3 protein: CASTPLPGLAGRNEQFF

V gene: TRBV7-7
J gene: TRBJ2-5
CDR3 protein: CASSPQGIGETQYF